This paragraph covers one T cell receptor (beta chain) sequence. Its antigen is unknown. The data stem from a study of blood T cells in healthy people across ages. V dropped 2 bases and J dropped 0; count of bases not matched to a gene: 4. The length of the CDR3 is 15 residues. Germline V gives CDR1 DFQATT, CDR2 SNEGSKA (reference sequence). PCR was performed a second time for about 6 to 12 cycles using a sample-barcoded 5' primer and a J-beta primer mix. MiXCR, run by TCRdb on the 5' RACE reads, gives a single entry per CDR3 protein. The table shows almost 800,000 distinct CDR3 sequences, with more than 45% occurring only once. Study-wide points: The recorded TCR beta diversity per million T cells decreased in a roughly linear manner with age. Changes seen in expanded clonotypes were possibly confounded by donor CMV status left unknown.

Each sample yielded at least 5.5 micrograms of PBMC total RNA. The clonotype was recovered from a man aged 25-45 years in good health. J is TRBJ1-5 and V is TRBV20-1; 7 bases line up with TRBD1. Sequenced material: blood. The CDR3: CSARRTGYSNQPQHF. The CDR3 DNA follows: TGCAGTGCTAGACGGACAGGCTATAGCAATCAGCCCCAGCATTTT.